The next 4 T cell receptor beta chains were all read from a single sample in a study of tumor-infiltrating lymphocytes in primary liver carcinoma. Synthesis of TCR beta cDNA was carried out from 450 to 650 ng total RNA with a constant-region primer. Modified slightly, ARM-PCR produced TCR beta libraries over three nested multiplex PCR rounds. In the first two PCR rounds, TRBV1-TRBV30 forward primers were paired with a C-beta reverse primer, and each round lasted about 10 cycles. TCRdb re-called the multiplex PCR reads through MiXCR, storing one row per CDR3 protein. The table shows more than 50,000 distinct CDR3 sequences, with around 79% occurring only once. Bulk tissue was left unsorted, and RNA and DNA were co-extracted from roughly 20-30 mg of it. The sequenced sample was liver tumor tissue from sampling region 2. Subset in this sample: tumor region T2, inferior pole. Source of these receptors: a man aged 35 to 55 with primary liver carcinoma and hepatitis B virus infection.

This clonotype was seen at least ten times. It is likely a read error, because the conserved phenylalanine at the end of the CDR3 is missing. The V call is TRBV5-4, the J call TRBJ2-7; the D gene is possibly TRBD1 (5 bases). The CDR3 runs 14 residues. CDR1 is SGHNT and CDR2 is YYREEE in the germline V gene (reference sequence). Between the trimmed V and J ends, which lost 1 base and 2 bases, there was a span of 10 bases. The CDR3, as DNA: TGTGCCAGCAGCTTGAGTGGGGCCACCTACGAGCAGTACTCC. It specifies CASSLSGATYEQYS.

For this clonotype: No conserved phenylalanine or tryptophan ends this CDR3, so it is likely a read error. The rearrangement joins TRBV11-2 to TRBJ2-4; the D gene could be TRBD1 or TRBD2 (6 bases each). CDR3 size: 14 residues. Germline V gene sequence: CDR1 SGHAT, CDR2 FQNNGV. The CDR3 spells CASSPQRGWDIQYL. CDR3 nucleotide sequence: TGTGCCAGCAGCCCACAACGGGGGTGGGACATCCAGTACCTC.

This clonotype was counted between two and nine times. A read error may explain this, as a much larger clone is one base away. The chain combines TRBV13 with TRBJ2-7; D possibly corresponds to TRBD2 (6 bases). Germline lookup yields CDR1 PRHDT and CDR2 FYEKMQ (reference sequence). The CDR3 has 13 residues. The CDR3, as DNA: TGTGCCAACAGCTCTGGAGGGTCCTACGAGCAGTACTTC. Protein: CANSSGGSYEQYF.

At least ten counts were recorded for this clonotype. The chain is built from TRBV13 and TRBJ2-7; TRBD2 matches at 8 bases. Unmatched junction bases numbered 12, after V lost 5 bases and J lost 0 bases. The CDR3 has 17 residues. Germline CDR1 reads PRHDT; CDR2 reads FYEKMQ (reference sequence). CDR3 loop: CASSPSSKGLGSYEQYF. The CDR3 region has the DNA TGTGCCAGCAGCCCTTCGTCTAAGGGACTAGGCTCCTACGAGCAGTACTTC. Supplemented by reference TRBV13 and TRBJ2-7, the full variable domain reads AAGVIQSPRHLIKEKRETATLKCYPIPRHDTVYWYQQGPGQDPQFLISFYEKMQSDKGSIPDRFSAQQFSDYHSELNMSSLELGDSALYFCASSPSSKGLGSYEQYFGPGTRLTVT.